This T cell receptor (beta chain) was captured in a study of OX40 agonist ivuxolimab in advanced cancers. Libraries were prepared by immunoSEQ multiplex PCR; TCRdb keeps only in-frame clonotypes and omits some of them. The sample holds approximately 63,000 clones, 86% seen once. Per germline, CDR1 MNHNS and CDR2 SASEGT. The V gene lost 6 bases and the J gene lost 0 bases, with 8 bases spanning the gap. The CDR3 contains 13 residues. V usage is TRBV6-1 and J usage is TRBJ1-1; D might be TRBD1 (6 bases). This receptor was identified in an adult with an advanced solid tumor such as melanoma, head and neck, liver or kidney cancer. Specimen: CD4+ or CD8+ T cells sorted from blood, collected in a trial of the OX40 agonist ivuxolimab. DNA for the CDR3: TGTGCCAGCAGACAGGGCCTGAACACTGAAGCTTTCTTT. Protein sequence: CASRQGLNTEAFF.